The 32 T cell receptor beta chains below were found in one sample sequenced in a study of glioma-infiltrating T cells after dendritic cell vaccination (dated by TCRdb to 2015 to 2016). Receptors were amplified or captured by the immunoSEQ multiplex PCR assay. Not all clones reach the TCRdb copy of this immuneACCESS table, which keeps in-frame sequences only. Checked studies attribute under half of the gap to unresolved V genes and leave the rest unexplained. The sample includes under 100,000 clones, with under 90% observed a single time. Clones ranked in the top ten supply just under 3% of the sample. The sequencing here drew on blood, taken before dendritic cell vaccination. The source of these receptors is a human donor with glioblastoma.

As DNA, the CDR3 is TGCGCCAGCAGGTCCGGGACTAGATACACAGATACGCAGTATTTT. This gives the protein CASRSGTRYTDTQYF. V and J are TRBV5-1 and TRBJ2-3, with TRBD2 matching 8 bases. Germline trimming cut 5 bases from V and 2 bases from J; bases unmatched to any gene: 7. The CDR3 spans 15 residues. The germline gives CDR1 SGHRS, CDR2 YFSETQ. Supplemented by reference TRBV5-1 and TRBJ2-3, the full variable domain reads KAGVTQTPRYLIKTRGQQVTLSCSPISGHRSVSWYQQTPGQGLQFLFEYFSETQRNKGNFPGRFSGRQFSNSRSEMNVSTLELGDSALYLCASRSGTRYTDTQYFGPGTRLTVL.

The CDR3 region is CASERSTGNNEQFF. The CDR3 DNA reads TGCGCCAGCGAGCGGTCGACAGGCAACAATGAGCAGTTCTTC. The chain is built from TRBV5-1 and TRBJ2-1; the D gene is possibly TRBD1 (6 bases). The CDR3 length is 14 residues. Germline CDR1 SGHRS, CDR2 YFSETQ. Deletions cut 7 bases from V and 5 bases from J, with 16 bases between.

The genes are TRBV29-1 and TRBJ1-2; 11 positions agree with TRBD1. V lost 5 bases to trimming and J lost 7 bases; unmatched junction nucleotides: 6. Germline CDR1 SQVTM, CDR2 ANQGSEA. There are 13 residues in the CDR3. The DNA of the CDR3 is TGCAGCGTTCTCGGACAGGGGGCGCTTGGCTACACCTTC. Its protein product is CSVLGQGALGYTF.

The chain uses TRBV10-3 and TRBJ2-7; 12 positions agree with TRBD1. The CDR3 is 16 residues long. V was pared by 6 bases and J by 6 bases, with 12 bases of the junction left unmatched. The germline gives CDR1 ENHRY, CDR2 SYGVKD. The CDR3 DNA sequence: TGTGCCATCAGGCCGACTACAGGGACAGGGGGCTTCGAGCAGTACTTC. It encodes CAIRPTTGTGGFEQYF.

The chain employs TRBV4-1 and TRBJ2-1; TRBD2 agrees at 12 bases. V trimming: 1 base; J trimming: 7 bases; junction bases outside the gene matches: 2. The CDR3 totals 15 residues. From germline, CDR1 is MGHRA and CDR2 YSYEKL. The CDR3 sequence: CASSQGLAGANEQFF. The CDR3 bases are TGCGCCAGCAGCCAAGGACTAGCGGGGGCAAATGAGCAGTTCTTC.

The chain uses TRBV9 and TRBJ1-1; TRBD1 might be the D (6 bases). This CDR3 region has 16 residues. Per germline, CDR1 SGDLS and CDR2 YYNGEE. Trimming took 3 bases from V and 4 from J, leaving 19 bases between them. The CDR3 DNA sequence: TGTGCCAGCAGCGCCCGAGGTCGGGGGGCGCCCACTGAAGCTTTCTTT. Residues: CASSARGRGAPTEAFF.

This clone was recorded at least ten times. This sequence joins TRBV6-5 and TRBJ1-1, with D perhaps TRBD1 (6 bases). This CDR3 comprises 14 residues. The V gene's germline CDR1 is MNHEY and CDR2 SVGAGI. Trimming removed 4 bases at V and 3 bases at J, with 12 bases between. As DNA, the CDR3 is TGTGCCAGCAGTTTACAGGGAAAGTACACTGAAGCTTTCTTT. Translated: CASSLQGKYTEAFF.

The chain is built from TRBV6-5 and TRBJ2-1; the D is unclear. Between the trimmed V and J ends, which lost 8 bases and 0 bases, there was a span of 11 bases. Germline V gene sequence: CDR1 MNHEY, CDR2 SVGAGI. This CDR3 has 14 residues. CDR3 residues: CASSTAGSYNEQFF. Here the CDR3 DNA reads TGTGCCAGCTCGACCGCAGGCTCCTACAATGAGCAGTTCTTC.

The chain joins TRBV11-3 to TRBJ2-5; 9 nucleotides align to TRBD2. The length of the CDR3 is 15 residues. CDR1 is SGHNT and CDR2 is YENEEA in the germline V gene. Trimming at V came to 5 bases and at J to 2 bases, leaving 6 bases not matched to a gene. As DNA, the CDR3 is TGTGCCAGCAGCCGGGGACTAGCAGAACAAGAGACCCAGTACTTC. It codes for CASSRGLAEQETQYF.

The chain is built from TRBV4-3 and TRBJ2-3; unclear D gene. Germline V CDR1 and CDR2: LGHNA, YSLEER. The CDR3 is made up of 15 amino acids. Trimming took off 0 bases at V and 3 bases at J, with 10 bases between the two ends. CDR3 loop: CASSQDPRQTDTQYF. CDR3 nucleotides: TGCGCCAGCAGCCAAGATCCGAGACAAACAGATACGCAGTATTTT.

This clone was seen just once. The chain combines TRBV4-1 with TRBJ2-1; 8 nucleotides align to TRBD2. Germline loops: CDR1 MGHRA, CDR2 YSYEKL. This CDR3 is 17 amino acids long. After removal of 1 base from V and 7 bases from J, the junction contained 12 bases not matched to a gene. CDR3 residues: CASSQGGRAGVGNEQFF. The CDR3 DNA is TGCGCCAGCAGCCAAGGGGGCAGAGCGGGAGTTGGGAATGAGCAGTTCTTC.

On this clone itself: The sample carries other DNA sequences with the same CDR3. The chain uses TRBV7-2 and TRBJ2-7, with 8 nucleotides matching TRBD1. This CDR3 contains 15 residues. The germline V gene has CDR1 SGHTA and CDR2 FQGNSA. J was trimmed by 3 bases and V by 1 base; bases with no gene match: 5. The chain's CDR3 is CASSLGQGSLYEQYF. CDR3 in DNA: TGTGCCAGCAGCTTAGGACAGGGGTCCCTCTACGAGCAGTACTTC.

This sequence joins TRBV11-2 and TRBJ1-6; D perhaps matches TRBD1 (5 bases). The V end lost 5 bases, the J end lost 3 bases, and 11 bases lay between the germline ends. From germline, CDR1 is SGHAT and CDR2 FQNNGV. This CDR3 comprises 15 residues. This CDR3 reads CASSLGGVYNSPLHF. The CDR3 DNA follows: TGTGCCAGCAGCCTGGGAGGGGTCTATAATTCACCCCTCCACTTT.

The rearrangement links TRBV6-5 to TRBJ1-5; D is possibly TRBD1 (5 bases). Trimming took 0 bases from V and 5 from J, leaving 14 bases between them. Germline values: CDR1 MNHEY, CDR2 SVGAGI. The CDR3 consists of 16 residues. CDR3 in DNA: TGTGCCAGCAGTTACTCGAAAGTTACGGGGGATCAGCCCCAGCATTTT. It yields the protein CASSYSKVTGDQPQHF.

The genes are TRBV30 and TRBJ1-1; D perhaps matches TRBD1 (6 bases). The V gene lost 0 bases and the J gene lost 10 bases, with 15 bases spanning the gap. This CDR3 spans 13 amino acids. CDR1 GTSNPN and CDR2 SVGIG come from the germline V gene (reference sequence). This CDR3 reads CAWSVGGRGTAFF. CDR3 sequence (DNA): TGTGCCTGGAGTGTAGGGGGGAGGGGCACAGCTTTCTTT. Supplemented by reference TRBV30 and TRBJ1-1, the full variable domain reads SQTIHQWPATLVQPVGSPLSLECTVEGTSNPNLYWYRQAAGRGLQLLFYSVGIGQISSEVPQNLSASRPQDRQFILSSKKLLLSDSGFYLCAWSVGGRGTAFFGQGTRLTVV.

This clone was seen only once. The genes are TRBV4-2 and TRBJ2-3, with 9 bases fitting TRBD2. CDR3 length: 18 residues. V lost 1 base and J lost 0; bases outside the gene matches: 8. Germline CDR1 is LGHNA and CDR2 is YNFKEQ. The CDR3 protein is CASSQGTSARPSTDTQYF. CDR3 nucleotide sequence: TGTGCCAGCAGCCAAGGGACTAGCGCCAGACCTAGCACAGATACGCAGTATTTT.

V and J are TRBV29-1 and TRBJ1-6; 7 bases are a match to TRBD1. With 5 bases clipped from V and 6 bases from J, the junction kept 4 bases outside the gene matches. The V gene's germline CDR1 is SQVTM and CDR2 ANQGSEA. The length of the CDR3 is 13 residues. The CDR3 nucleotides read TGCAGCGTTCGGGACAGTTTTAATTCACCCCTCCACTTT. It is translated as CSVRDSFNSPLHF.

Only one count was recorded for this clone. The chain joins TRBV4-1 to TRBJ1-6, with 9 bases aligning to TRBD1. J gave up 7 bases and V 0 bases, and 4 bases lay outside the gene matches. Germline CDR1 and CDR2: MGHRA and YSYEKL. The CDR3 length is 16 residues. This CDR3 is CASSQDRQGGNSPLHF. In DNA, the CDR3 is TGCGCCAGCAGCCAAGATCGACAGGGGGGAAATTCACCCCTCCACTTT.

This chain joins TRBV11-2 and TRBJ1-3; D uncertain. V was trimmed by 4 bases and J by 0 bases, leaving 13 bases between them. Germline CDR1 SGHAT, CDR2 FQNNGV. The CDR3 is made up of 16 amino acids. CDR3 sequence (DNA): TGTGCCAGCAGCTCCGGACTGCCGTCCTCTGGAAACACCATATATTTT. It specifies CASSSGLPSSGNTIYF.

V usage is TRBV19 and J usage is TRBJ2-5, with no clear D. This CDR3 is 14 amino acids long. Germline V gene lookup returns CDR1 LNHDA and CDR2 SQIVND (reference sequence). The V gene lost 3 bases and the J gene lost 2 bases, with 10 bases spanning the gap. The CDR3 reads CASSISTPQETQYF. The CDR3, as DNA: TGTGCCAGTAGTATTTCTACTCCTCAAGAGACCCAGTACTTC. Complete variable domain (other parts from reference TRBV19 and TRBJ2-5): DGGITQSPKYLFRKEGQNVTLSCEQNLNHDAMYWYRQDPGQGLRLIYYSQIVNDFQKGDIAEGYSVSREKKESFPLTVTSAQKNPTAFYLCASSISTPQETQYFGPGTRLLVL.

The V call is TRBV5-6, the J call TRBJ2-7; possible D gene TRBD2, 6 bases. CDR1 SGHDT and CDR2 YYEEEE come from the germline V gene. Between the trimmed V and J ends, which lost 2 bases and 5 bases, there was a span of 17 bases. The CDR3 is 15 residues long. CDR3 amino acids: CASSFMRGRNNEQYF. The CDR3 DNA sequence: TGTGCCAGCAGCTTCATGCGGGGTAGGAATAACGAGCAGTACTTC.

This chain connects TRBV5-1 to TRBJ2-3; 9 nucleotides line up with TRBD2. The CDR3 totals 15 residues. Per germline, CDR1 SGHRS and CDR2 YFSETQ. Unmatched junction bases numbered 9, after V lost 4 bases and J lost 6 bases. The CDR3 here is CASSVAGASGDTQYF. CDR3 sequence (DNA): TGCGCCAGCAGCGTAGCGGGGGCCAGCGGGGATACGCAGTATTTT. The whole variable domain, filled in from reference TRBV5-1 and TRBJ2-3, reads KAGVTQTPRYLIKTRGQQVTLSCSPISGHRSVSWYQQTPGQGLQFLFEYFSETQRNKGNFPGRFSGRQFSNSRSEMNVSTLELGDSALYLCASSVAGASGDTQYFGPGTRLTVL.

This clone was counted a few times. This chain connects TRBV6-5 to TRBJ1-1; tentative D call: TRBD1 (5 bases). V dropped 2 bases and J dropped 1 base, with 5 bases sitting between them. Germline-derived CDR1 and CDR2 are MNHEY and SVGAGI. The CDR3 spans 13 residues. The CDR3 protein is CASSYQGNTEAFF. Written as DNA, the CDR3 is TGTGCCAGCAGTTACCAGGGGAACACTGAAGCTTTCTTT.

The CDR3 nucleotides are TGTGCCAGTACCTTAAGGGGGTGGACTGAAGCTTTCTTT. This sequence encodes CASTLRGWTEAFF. The rearrangement links TRBV19 to TRBJ1-1; D may be TRBD1 (6 bases). This CDR3 comprises 13 residues. Germline CDR1 LNHDA, CDR2 SQIVND (reference sequence). The V and J ends lost 7 bases and 5 bases respectively, with 14 bases between them. Full variable domain (rest looked up from reference TRBV19 and TRBJ1-1): DGGITQSPKYLFRKEGQNVTLSCEQNLNHDAMYWYRQDPGQGLRLIYYSQIVNDFQKGDIAEGYSVSREKKESFPLTVTSAQKNPTAFYLCASTLRGWTEAFFGQGTRLTVV.

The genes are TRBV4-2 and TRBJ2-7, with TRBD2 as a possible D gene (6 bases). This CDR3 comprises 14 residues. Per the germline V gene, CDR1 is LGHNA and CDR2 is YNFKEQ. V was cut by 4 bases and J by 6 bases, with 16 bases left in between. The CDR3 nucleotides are TGTGCCAGCAGCCTGCCCCGTCAGGGAGGCGAGCAGTACTTC. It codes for CASSLPRQGGEQYF.

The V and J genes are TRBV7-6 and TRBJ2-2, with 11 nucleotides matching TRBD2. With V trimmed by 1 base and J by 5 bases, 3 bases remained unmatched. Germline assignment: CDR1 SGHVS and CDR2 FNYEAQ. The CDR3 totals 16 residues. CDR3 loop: CASSLDLAGGTGELFF. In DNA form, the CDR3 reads TGTGCCAGCAGCTTAGACCTAGCGGGGGGAACCGGGGAGCTGTTTTTT. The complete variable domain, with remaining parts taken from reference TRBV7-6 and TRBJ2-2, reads GAGVSQSPRYKVTKRGQDVALRCDPISGHVSLYWYRQALGQGPEFLTYFNYEAQQDKSGLPNDRFSAERPEGSISTLTIQRTEQRDSAMYRCASSLDLAGGTGELFFGEGSRLTVL.

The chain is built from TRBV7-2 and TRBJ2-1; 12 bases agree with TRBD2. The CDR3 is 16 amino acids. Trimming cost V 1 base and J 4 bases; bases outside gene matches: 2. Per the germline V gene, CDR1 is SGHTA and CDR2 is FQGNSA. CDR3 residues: CASSLGLAGAYNEQFF. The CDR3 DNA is TGTGCCAGCAGCTTAGGACTAGCGGGAGCATACAATGAGCAGTTCTTC.

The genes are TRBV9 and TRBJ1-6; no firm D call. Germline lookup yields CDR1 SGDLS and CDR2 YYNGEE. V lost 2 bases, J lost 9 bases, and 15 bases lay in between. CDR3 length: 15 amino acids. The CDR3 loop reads CASSVKGGVSSPLHF. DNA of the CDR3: TGTGCCAGCAGCGTTAAGGGCGGGGTGAGTTCACCCCTCCACTTT.

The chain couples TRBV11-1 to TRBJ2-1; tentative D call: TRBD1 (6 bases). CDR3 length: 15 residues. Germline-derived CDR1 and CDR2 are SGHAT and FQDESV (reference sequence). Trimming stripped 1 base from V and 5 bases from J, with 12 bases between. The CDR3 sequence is CASSLVQGGNNEQFF. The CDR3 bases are TGTGCCAGCAGCTTAGTACAGGGCGGAAACAATGAGCAGTTCTTC.

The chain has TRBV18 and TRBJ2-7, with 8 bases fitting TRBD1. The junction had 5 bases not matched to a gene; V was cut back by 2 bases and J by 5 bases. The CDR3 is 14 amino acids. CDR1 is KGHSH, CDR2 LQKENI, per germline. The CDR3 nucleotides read TGTGCCAGCTCACCAAGGGGACAGGCACACGAGCAGTACTTC. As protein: CASSPRGQAHEQYF.

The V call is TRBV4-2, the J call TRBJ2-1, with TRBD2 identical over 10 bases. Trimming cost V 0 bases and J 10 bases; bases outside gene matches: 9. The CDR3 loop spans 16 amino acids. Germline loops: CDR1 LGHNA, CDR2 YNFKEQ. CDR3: CASSQEFLAGVGEQFF. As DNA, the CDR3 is TGTGCCAGCAGCCAAGAGTTTCTAGCGGGAGTAGGGGAGCAGTTCTTC.

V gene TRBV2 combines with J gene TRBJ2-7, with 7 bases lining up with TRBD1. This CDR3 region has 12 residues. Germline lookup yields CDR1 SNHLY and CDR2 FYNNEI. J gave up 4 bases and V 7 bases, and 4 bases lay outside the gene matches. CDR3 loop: CASNPDRYEQYF. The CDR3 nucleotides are TGTGCCAGCAACCCGGACAGGTACGAGCAGTACTTC.